This entry describes one T cell receptor (beta chain). Germline V gives CDR1 MGHRA, CDR2 YSYEKL. Trimming removed 1 base at V and 4 bases at J, with 10 bases between. This CDR3 region has 15 residues. This entry comes from a study of beta chain features in type 1 diabetes. Every isolated RNA sample was fully reverse transcribed, so sequencing captured expressed TCRB transcripts. The repertoire was sequenced with immunoSEQ multiplex PCR; TCRdb's copy has only in-frame clones and lacks some. This table holds more than 130,000 clones, about 7% found once. The sequence derives from a woman under 40 in good health. Source material: central memory CD4+ T cells from blood. This rearrangement joins TRBV4-1 to TRBJ1-4; D is uncertain. The CDR3 bases are TGCGCCAGCAGCCAAGGAAAACCCGGTAATGAAAAACTGTTTTTT. Residues: CASSQGKPGNEKLFF.